This TCR beta chain originates from a study of CD8+CD57+ T cells in acquired aplastic anemia. Study details: On average, sorted CD4+ and CD8+ cells gave 3.2 ug of DNA.

General observations from the study: The CD8+ Simpson's diversity of patients and controls was not significantly different. Between patients and controls, around 27 CD8+ CDR3 sequences were found in common.

Of note for this clonotype: What it recognizes is unknown.

TCR beta VDJ and CDR3 profiles were obtained from a genomic DNA template. TCRdb reanalysed the reads using MiXCR and keeps one entry per CDR3 protein. The sample has about 270,000 distinct CDR3 sequences, 82% seen once. Patients chosen for sequencing had shown CD8+CD57+ cell expansion by flow cytometry. This TCR was recovered from a human donor with aplastic anemia. What was sequenced was sorted CD4+, CD8+, or CD8+CD57+ T cells (not recorded which) from PBMCs.

The CDR3 sequence: CASSLREGRLDTQYF. DNA for the CDR3: TGTGCCAGCAGCTTGAGGGAGGGCCGACTGGATACGCAGTATTTT. The gene calls are TRBV5-5 and TRBJ2-3, with 7 bases fitting TRBD2. Per the germline V gene, CDR1 is SGHKS and CDR2 is YYEKEE (reference sequence). The CDR3 is made up of 15 amino acids. The J segment lost 6 bases and the V segment lost 1 base, leaving 8 bases of the junction unmatched.